What follows are 18 T cell receptor beta chains derived from one specimen sequenced in a study of blood T cell repertoires in COVID-19. Data came from immunoSEQ multiplex PCR; TCRdb stores just in-frame clones and leaves some out. The sample holds approximately 250,000 clones, 70% to 90% seen once. Sequencing was carried out using PBMCs or T cells enriched from blood (not recorded which). The receptors originated from a woman aged 35 to 49 with acute COVID-19.

The chain recombines TRBV15 with TRBJ2-7, with D possibly matching TRBD1 (6 bases). Germline assignment: CDR1 LNHNV and CDR2 YYDKDF (reference sequence). The CDR3 contains 13 residues. V dropped 1 base and J dropped 3 bases, with 7 bases sitting between them. This chain's CDR3 is CATSRVRGYEQYF. In nucleotides, the CDR3 is TGTGCCACCAGCAGAGTCAGGGGCTACGAGCAGTACTTC. The full variable domain, with the rest looked up from reference TRBV15 and TRBJ2-7, is DAMVIQNPRYQVTQFGKPVTLSCSQTLNHNVMYWYQQKSSQAPKLLFHYYDKDFNNEADTPDNFQSRRPNTSFCFLDIRSPGLGDTAMYLCATSRVRGYEQYFGPGTRLTVT.

The chain carries TRBV10-3 and TRBJ1-1, with 8 bases matching TRBD1. The germline CDR1 and CDR2 sequences are ENHRY and SYGVKD. This CDR3 is 14 amino acids long. J gave up 4 bases and V 6 bases, and 7 bases lay outside the gene matches. This chain's CDR3 is CAIRMDRVGTEAFF. The DNA of the CDR3 is TGTGCCATCAGGATGGACAGGGTCGGCACTGAAGCTTTCTTT.

Only one count was recorded for this clone. The V and J genes are TRBV7-2 and TRBJ1-5, with 7 bases aligning to TRBD1. Trimming at V came to 4 bases and at J to 3 bases, leaving 6 bases not matched to a gene. Germline V CDR1 and CDR2: SGHTA, FQGNSA. The CDR3 loop spans 15 amino acids. CDR3 sequence (DNA): TGTGCCAGCAGCTCCGGACAGGATTACAATCAGCCCCAGCATTTT. It codes for CASSSGQDYNQPQHF.

This chain links TRBV9 with TRBJ1-1; D remains unclear. Germline CDR1 and CDR2: SGDLS and YYNGEE. The CDR3 covers 13 residues. V was pared by 4 bases and J by 3 bases, with 10 bases between. The CDR3 sequence: CASSRIEDTEAFF. DNA of the CDR3: TGTGCCAGCAGCCGCATAGAGGACACTGAAGCTTTCTTT.

To note about this clone: One junction end disagrees with the germline gene, perhaps due to a read error. V gene TRBV24-1 combines with J gene TRBJ2-5; D is perhaps TRBD1 (6 bases). Per the germline V gene, CDR1 is KGHDR and CDR2 is SFDVKD. This CDR3 comprises 16 residues. CDR3: CATSDLRDTGQATQYF. In nucleotides, the CDR3 is TGTGCCACCAGTGATTTAAGGGACACGGGCCAAGCGACCCAGTACTTC.

The chain couples TRBV30 to TRBJ2-7; 9 bases are a match to TRBD1. The trim removed 0 bases at V and 5 bases at J, leaving 5 bases unmatched. CDR1 and CDR2 from the germline V gene are GTSNPN and SVGIG (reference sequence). The CDR3 sequence is 14 residues long. The CDR3 sequence is CAWSVQGAIHEQYF. The CDR3 DNA sequence: TGTGCCTGGAGTGTACAGGGGGCTATCCACGAGCAGTACTTC. The entire variable domain, with the rest obtained from reference TRBV30 and TRBJ2-7, is as follows: SQTIHQWPATLVQPVGSPLSLECTVEGTSNPNLYWYRQAAGRGLQLLFYSVGIGQISSEVPQNLSASRPQDRQFILSSKKLLLSDSGFYLCAWSVQGAIHEQYFGPGTRLTVT.

The genes are TRBV19 and TRBJ1-1; unclear D gene. V was cut by 0 bases and J by 0 bases, with 8 bases left in between. The CDR3 has 15 amino acids. The germline gives CDR1 LNHDA, CDR2 SQIVND (reference sequence). Written as DNA, the CDR3 is TGTGCCAGTAGTATAGAACCCCTAATGAACACTGAAGCTTTCTTT. As protein: CASSIEPLMNTEAFF. Using reference TRBV19 and TRBJ1-1 for the parts outside the CDR3, the full variable domain is DGGITQSPKYLFRKEGQNVTLSCEQNLNHDAMYWYRQDPGQGLRLIYYSQIVNDFQKGDIAEGYSVSREKKESFPLTVTSAQKNPTAFYLCASSIEPLMNTEAFFGQGTRLTVV.

This rearrangement joins TRBV29-1 to TRBJ1-3, with 7 bases identical to TRBD1. V trimming: 7 bases; J trimming: 1 base; junction bases outside the gene matches: 7. The CDR3 covers 14 residues. Germline V gene lookup returns CDR1 SQVTM and CDR2 ANQGSEA. The CDR3 reads CSAAHRGSGNTIYF. The CDR3 bases are TGCAGCGCAGCTCACAGGGGTTCTGGAAACACCATATATTTT.

This chain joins TRBV11-2 and TRBJ2-4, with 7 bases fitting TRBD1. The CDR3 runs to 14 residues. Germline CDR1 and CDR2: SGHAT and FQNNGV. The J segment lost 5 bases and the V segment lost 4 bases, leaving 5 bases of the junction unmatched. DNA for the CDR3: TGTGCCAGCAGCTGGTCGACAGGGCAAAACATTCAGTACTTC. Translation gives CASSWSTGQNIQYF. The variable domain in full, with the rest retrieved from reference TRBV11-2 and TRBJ2-4, is EAGVAQSPRYKIIEKRQSVAFWCNPISGHATLYWYQQILGQGPKLLIQFQNNGVVDDSQLPKDRFSAERLKGVDSTLKIQPAKLEDSAVYLCASSWSTGQNIQYFGAGTRLSVL.

The genes are TRBV5-6 and TRBJ1-6; 9 bases fit TRBD1. Germline V CDR1 and CDR2: SGHDT, YYEEEE. This CDR3 spans 16 amino acids. The V and J ends lost 5 bases and 7 bases, in that order; junction bases with no gene match: 10. The CDR3 DNA is TGTGCCAGCAGTGAACAGGGGGCTTCATTCAATTCACCCCTCCACTTT. Residues: CASSEQGASFNSPLHF.

The chain couples TRBV5-4 to TRBJ2-1, with 12 positions matching TRBD2. V gave up 4 bases and J gave up 8 bases; unmatched junction bases: 13. This CDR3 is 17 amino acids long. CDR1 is SGHNT, CDR2 YYREEE, per germline (reference sequence). The CDR3 spells CASSVGLAGGPSDEQFF. CDR3 DNA: TGTGCCAGCAGCGTTGGGCTAGCGGGGGGGCCTTCGGATGAGCAGTTCTTC. The full variable domain, rest sourced from reference TRBV5-4 and TRBJ2-1, is ETGVTQSPTHLIKTRGQQVTLRCSSQSGHNTVSWYQQALGQGPQFIFQYYREEENGRGNFPPRFSGLQFPNYSSELNVNALELDDSALYLCASSVGLAGGPSDEQFFGPGTRLTVL.

The rearrangement joins TRBV29-1 to TRBJ2-1; D uncertain. The ends were cut back, 4 bases at V and 5 bases at J, with 6 bases in the middle. This CDR3 region has 11 residues. Per the germline V gene, CDR1 is SQVTM and CDR2 is ANQGSEA. CDR3: CSVVTDNEQFF. As DNA, the CDR3 is TGCAGCGTTGTAACTGACAATGAGCAGTTCTTC.

This clone was found once. This chain joins TRBV27 and TRBJ2-7, with a weak D call TRBD2 (6 bases). V dropped 9 bases and J dropped 2 bases, with 11 bases sitting between them. The germline V gene has CDR1 MNHEY and CDR2 SMNVEV (reference sequence). This CDR3 comprises 12 residues. The CDR3 loop reads CARSRRAYEQYV. As DNA, the CDR3 is TGTGCCAGATCCCGGAGGGCCTACGAGCAGTACGTC.

The chain links TRBV29-1 to TRBJ2-5; the D is unclear. V shed 4 bases and J shed 2 bases, with 11 bases lying between them. This CDR3 has 13 amino acids. The V gene's germline CDR1 is SQVTM and CDR2 ANQGSEA. The CDR3 reads CSVVTRLQETQYF. The CDR3 coding sequence is TGCAGCGTTGTGACGCGGCTACAAGAGACCCAGTACTTC.

The chain joins TRBV12-5 to TRBJ2-1, with 9 bases fitting TRBD1. The CDR3 covers 17 residues. V lost 0 bases and J lost 3; bases outside the gene matches: 6. CDR1 is LGHNT and CDR2 is FRNRAP in the germline V gene. CDR3 amino acids: CASGLVPGTGFYNEQFF. CDR3 nucleotides: TGTGCTAGTGGTTTGGTACCCGGGACAGGGTTCTACAATGAGCAGTTCTTC. Filled out from reference TRBV12-5 and TRBJ2-1, the complete variable domain reads DARVTQTPRHKVTEMGQEVTMRCQPILGHNTVFWYRQTMMQGLELLAYFRNRAPLDDSGMPKDRFSAEMPDATLATLKIQPSEPRDSAVYFCASGLVPGTGFYNEQFFGPGTRLTVL.

This clone has more than one count but fewer than ten. This chain connects TRBV7-2 to TRBJ1-1; maybe TRBD1 (6 bases). The V gene's germline CDR1 is SGHTA and CDR2 FQGNSA. V shed 5 bases and J shed 11 bases, with 18 bases lying between them. This CDR3 spans 13 amino acids. This CDR3 is CASSPGTIQGAFF. The CDR3 bases are TGTGCCAGCAGCCCCGGTACAATCCAGGGGGCTTTCTTT.

V gene TRBV5-1 combines with J gene TRBJ2-1; 13 nucleotides align to TRBD2. CDR3 length: 16 residues. Germline V gene data show CDR1 as SGHRS and CDR2 as YFSETQ. V lost 0 bases and J lost 12; bases outside the gene matches: 9. CDR3 in amino acids: CASSLATSGGAAAQFF. For the CDR3, the DNA is TGCGCCAGCAGCTTGGCCACTAGCGGGGGGGCAGCTGCGCAGTTCTTC.

The chain carries TRBV11-2 and TRBJ2-7; 12 positions agree with TRBD2. Looked up from germline, CDR1 is SGHAT and CDR2 is FQNNGV. This CDR3 is built from 18 residues. V shed 2 bases, J shed 3 bases, and the junction held 11 bases outside the gene matches. CDR3 bases: TGTGCCAGCAGCTTATGGGGCTCCCGGGGACTAGCGGGCTACGAGCAGTACTTC. It is translated as CASSLWGSRGLAGYEQYF.